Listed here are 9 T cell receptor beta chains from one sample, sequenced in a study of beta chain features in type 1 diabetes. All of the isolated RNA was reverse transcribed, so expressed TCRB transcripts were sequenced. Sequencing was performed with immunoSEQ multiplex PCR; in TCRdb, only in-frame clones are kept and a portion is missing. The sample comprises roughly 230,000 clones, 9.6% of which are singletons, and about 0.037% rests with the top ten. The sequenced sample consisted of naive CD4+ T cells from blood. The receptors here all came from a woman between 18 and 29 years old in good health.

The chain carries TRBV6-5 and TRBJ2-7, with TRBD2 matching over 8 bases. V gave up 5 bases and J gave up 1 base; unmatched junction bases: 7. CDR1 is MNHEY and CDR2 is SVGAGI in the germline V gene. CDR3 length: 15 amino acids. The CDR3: CASSPSGSVSYEQYF. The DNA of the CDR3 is TGTGCCAGCAGTCCGAGCGGGAGCGTGTCCTACGAGCAGTACTTC.

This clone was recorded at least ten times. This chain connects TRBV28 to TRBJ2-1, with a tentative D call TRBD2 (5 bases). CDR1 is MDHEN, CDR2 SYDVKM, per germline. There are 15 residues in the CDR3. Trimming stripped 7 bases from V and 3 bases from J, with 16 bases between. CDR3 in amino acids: CASTPFRGDYNEQFF. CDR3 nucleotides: TGTGCCAGCACCCCATTCCGGGGAGACTACAATGAGCAGTTCTTC.

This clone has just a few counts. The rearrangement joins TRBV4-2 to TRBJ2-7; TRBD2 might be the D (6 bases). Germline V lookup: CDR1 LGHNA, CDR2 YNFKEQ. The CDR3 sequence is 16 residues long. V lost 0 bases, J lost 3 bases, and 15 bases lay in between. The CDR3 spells CASSQDRSSGDYEQYF. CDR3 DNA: TGTGCCAGCAGCCAAGATCGGAGTAGCGGTGACTACGAGCAGTACTTC.

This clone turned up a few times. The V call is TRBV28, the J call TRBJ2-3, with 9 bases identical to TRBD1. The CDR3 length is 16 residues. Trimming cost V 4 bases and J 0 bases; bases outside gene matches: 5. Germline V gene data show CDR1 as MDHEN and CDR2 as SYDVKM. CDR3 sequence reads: CASSSPGQGSTDTQYF. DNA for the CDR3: TGTGCCAGCAGTTCCCCCGGACAGGGGAGCACAGATACGCAGTATTTT.

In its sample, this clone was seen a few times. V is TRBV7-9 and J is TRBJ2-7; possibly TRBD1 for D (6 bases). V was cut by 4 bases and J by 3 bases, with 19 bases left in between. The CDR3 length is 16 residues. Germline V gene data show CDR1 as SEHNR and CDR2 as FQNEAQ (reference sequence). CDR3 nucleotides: TGTGCCAGCAGCTCCATCTTAGGCAGGGGAGTCTACGAGCAGTACTTC. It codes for CASSSILGRGVYEQYF.

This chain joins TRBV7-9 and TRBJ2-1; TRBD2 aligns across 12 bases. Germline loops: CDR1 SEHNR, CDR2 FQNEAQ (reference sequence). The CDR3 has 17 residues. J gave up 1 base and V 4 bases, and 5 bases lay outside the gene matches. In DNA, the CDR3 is TGTGCCAGCAGCTCCCCCGGACTAGCGGGATCCTACAATGAGCAGTTCTTC. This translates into CASSSPGLAGSYNEQFF.

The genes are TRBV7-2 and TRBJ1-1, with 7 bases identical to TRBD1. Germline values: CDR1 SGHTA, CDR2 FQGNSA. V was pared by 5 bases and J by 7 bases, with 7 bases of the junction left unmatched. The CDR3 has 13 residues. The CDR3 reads CASSPQGHREAFF. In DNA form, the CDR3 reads TGTGCCAGCAGCCCACAGGGGCACCGTGAAGCTTTCTTT.

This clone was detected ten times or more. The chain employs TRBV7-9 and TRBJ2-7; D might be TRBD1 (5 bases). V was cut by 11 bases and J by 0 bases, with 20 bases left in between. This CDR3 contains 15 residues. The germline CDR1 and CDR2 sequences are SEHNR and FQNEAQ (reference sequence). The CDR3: CALIEWGTGSYEQYF. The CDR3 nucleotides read TGTGCCCTTATCGAGTGGGGCACAGGCTCCTACGAGCAGTACTTC.

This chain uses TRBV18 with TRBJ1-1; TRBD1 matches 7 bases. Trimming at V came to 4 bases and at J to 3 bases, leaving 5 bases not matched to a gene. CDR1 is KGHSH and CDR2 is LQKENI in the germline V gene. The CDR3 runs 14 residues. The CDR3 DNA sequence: TGTGCCAGCTCACGCACGACAGGGTACACTGAAGCTTTCTTT. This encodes CASSRTTGYTEAFF.